Below are 20 T cell receptor beta chains sequenced from a single sample in a study of vaccination and CD4 T cells after COVID-19. Indicated treatment: approximately nine-day PBMC culture with coronavirus spike peptide pools or control peptides (ViraFEST assay). Which antigens these TCRs recognize remains unknown. The Oncomine TCR Beta short-read assay sequenced DNA from cultured CD4+ T cells. TCRdb re-called the PCR reads through MiXCR, storing one row per CDR3 protein. The repertoire holds around 20,000 distinct CDR3 sequences, with over 55% as singletons. The sequenced sample consisted of CD4+ T cells from blood, cultured in vitro. These receptors originate from a human donor who had recovered from COVID-19.

V is TRBV6-1 and J is TRBJ2-7, with 8 positions matching TRBD1. Losses at the gene ends were 7 bases for V and 5 bases for J; bases not matched to a gene: 4. Per the germline V gene, CDR1 is MNHNS and CDR2 is SASEGT. CDR3 length equals 12 residues. The DNA of the CDR3 is TGTGCCAGCAATGGACAGGGCAACGAGCAGTACTTC. Its protein is CASNGQGNEQYF.

The J gene is TRBJ1-5, the V gene TRBV19, with D possibly matching TRBD1 (5 bases). CDR1 and CDR2 from the germline V gene are LNHDA and SQIVND (reference sequence). V was shortened by 8 bases and J by 6 bases, with 17 bases between the two germline ends. The CDR3 length is 14 residues. CDR3 sequence reads: CASSGQGVSQPQHF. The CDR3 region has the DNA TGTGCCAGTTCGGGGCAGGGCGTTTCTCAGCCCCAGCATTTT.

The chain links TRBV24-1 to TRBJ2-1; TRBD1 agrees at 9 bases. CDR1 and CDR2 (germline): KGHDR, SFDVKD. V gave up 5 bases and J gave up 6 bases; unmatched junction bases: 7. The CDR3 covers 15 residues. DNA for the CDR3: TGTGCCACCAGTGTCTCCGGGACAGGGATCAATGAGCAGTTCTTC. It specifies CATSVSGTGINEQFF.

The V and J genes are TRBV24-1 and TRBJ1-2; D not certain. CDR1 KGHDR and CDR2 SFDVKD come from the germline V gene. V dropped 5 bases and J dropped 4 bases, with 7 bases sitting between them. This CDR3 spans 12 amino acids. The DNA of the CDR3 is TGTGCCACCAGTGCTGCGGCCTATGGCTACACCTTC. This translates into CATSAAAYGYTF.

The chain carries TRBV14 and TRBJ1-1; possibly TRBD1 for D (6 bases). V lost 5 bases, J lost 8 bases, and 15 bases lay in between. This CDR3 region has 13 residues. Per germline, CDR1 SGHDN and CDR2 FVKESK. For the CDR3, the DNA is TGTGCCAGCAGCAGACGGACTACAGGGGAAGCTTTCTTT. This encodes CASSRRTTGEAFF.

CDR3 nucleotides: TGTGCCACCAGTGATTTGCGGCAGGGGGGCGTCTCCTATAATTCACCCCTCCACTTT. Amino acid sequence: CATSDLRQGGVSYNSPLHF. The chain joins TRBV24-1 to TRBJ1-6, with TRBD1 identical over 7 bases. From germline, CDR1 is KGHDR and CDR2 SFDVKD. The CDR3 sequence is 19 residues long. V lost 0 bases to trimming and J lost 0 bases; unmatched junction nucleotides: 7.

This chain joins TRBV7-9 and TRBJ2-1; TRBD1 agrees at 9 bases. Germline V gene lookup returns CDR1 SEHNR and CDR2 FQNEAQ (reference sequence). This CDR3 has 17 residues. The ends lost 2 bases at V and 6 bases at J; junction bases unmatched: 11. CDR3 nucleotide sequence: TGTGCCAGCAGCTTATTTTACCTCGGGACAGGGTCCAATGAGCAGTTCTTC. Amino acid sequence: CASSLFYLGTGSNEQFF.

The chain is built from TRBV19 and TRBJ2-1, with D tentatively TRBD1 (6 bases). CDR3 length: 17 amino acids. V lost 1 base and J lost 0, with 13 bases in between. The V gene's germline CDR1 is LNHDA and CDR2 SQIVND (reference sequence). CDR3 sequence (DNA): TGTGCCAGTAGTATAGCGACAGGTAGAAGCTCCTACAATGAGCAGTTCTTC. It translates to CASSIATGRSSYNEQFF.

The chain joins TRBV10-3 to TRBJ1-2; D is unresolved. Trimming stripped 4 bases from V and 1 base from J, with 19 bases between. The CDR3 is made up of 17 amino acids. Looked up from germline, CDR1 is ENHRY and CDR2 is SYGVKD. CDR3 nucleotides: TGTGCCATCAGTGCTCGCCCAAGTGAAGCCGGTAACTATGGCTACACCTTC. It codes for CAISARPSEAGNYGYTF.

This chain links TRBV10-3 with TRBJ2-1; maybe TRBD2 (5 bases). Germline assignment: CDR1 ENHRY and CDR2 SYGVKD. CDR3 length equals 13 residues. Trimming left V 9 bases short and J 0 bases short, with 9 bases between. The CDR3 nucleotides read TGTGCCATACGGGGTCACTCCTACAATGAGCAGTTCTTC. Translation: CAIRGHSYNEQFF.

This chain uses TRBV19 with TRBJ1-5, with a weak D call TRBD1 (5 bases). V lost 4 bases, J lost 4 bases, and 11 bases lay in between. Germline V gives CDR1 LNHDA, CDR2 SQIVND (reference sequence). The CDR3 has 14 residues. The CDR3 coding sequence is TGTGCCAGTAGTACTCCGACAGCGAATCAGCCCCAGCATTTT. Translated, it gives CASSTPTANQPQHF.

This clonotype was counted only a few times. This chain links TRBV10-1 with TRBJ1-2, with TRBD1 matching over 7 bases. The J segment lost 7 bases and the V segment lost 5 bases, leaving 7 bases of the junction unmatched. CDR1 is WNHNN and CDR2 is SYGVQD in the germline V gene (reference sequence). This CDR3 is 13 amino acids long. The CDR3 region is CASSSFRQGGYTF. The CDR3 DNA sequence: TGCGCCAGCAGTTCATTTCGACAGGGTGGCTACACCTTC.

This sequence joins TRBV19 and TRBJ1-1; 8 bases agree with TRBD1. The CDR3 sequence is 14 residues long. Per germline, CDR1 LNHDA and CDR2 SQIVND (reference sequence). V gave up 6 bases and J gave up 3 bases; unmatched junction bases: 6. The DNA for the CDR3 is TGTGCCAGTAGCCTACAGGGGGGGTACACTGAAGCTTTCTTT. This translates into CASSLQGGYTEAFF.

This chain connects TRBV7-2 to TRBJ1-3; D might be TRBD1 (6 bases). CDR3 length: 15 amino acids. The V end lost 3 bases, the J end lost 0 bases, and 9 bases lay between the germline ends. CDR1 is SGHTA, CDR2 FQGNSA, per germline. The CDR3 DNA follows: TGTGCCAGCAGCTTGACAGGAGACTCTGGAAACACCATATATTTT. Its protein is CASSLTGDSGNTIYF.

This clonotype has just a few counts. The rearrangement uses TRBV6-2 or TRBV6-3 and TRBJ1-5, with unresolved D. The CDR3 has 12 amino acids. Trimming took 6 bases from V and 2 from J, leaving 5 bases between them. Germline V gives CDR1 MNHEY, CDR2 SVGEGT. CDR3: CASRDGNQPQHF. DNA of the CDR3: TGTGCCAGCAGGGACGGCAATCAGCCCCAGCATTTT.

This clonotype has a handful of counts. The V and J genes are TRBV28 and TRBJ1-5, with D maybe TRBD1 (6 bases). Germline V gives CDR1 MDHEN, CDR2 SYDVKM. Trimming left V 5 bases short and J 3 bases short, with 14 bases between. This CDR3 contains 15 residues. The CDR3 bases are TGTGCCAGCAGTGGGTTGACAGGCGTCAATCAGCCCCAGCATTTT. This translates into CASSGLTGVNQPQHF.

The genes are TRBV6-2 or TRBV6-3 and TRBJ2-3, with 8 bases that match TRBD2. The CDR3 covers 16 residues. The germline V gene has CDR1 MNHEY and CDR2 SVGEGT. Trimming at V came to 2 bases and at J to 6 bases, leaving 10 bases not matched to a gene. CDR3 loop: CASSYKAGGVSDTQYF. CDR3 in DNA: TGTGCCAGCAGTTACAAGGCGGGAGGAGTATCTGATACGCAGTATTTT.

The chain uses TRBV19 and TRBJ2-5, with D tentatively TRBD2 (5 bases). The V end was cut by 0 bases, the J end by 5 bases, with 16 bases between. Germline CDR1 LNHDA, CDR2 SQIVND (reference sequence). The CDR3 totals 16 residues. CDR3 sequence (DNA): TGTGCCAGTAGTATAGACAGGACTCAAGGCCGGGAGACCCAGTACTTC. It codes for CASSIDRTQGRETQYF.

This sequence joins TRBV7-2 and TRBJ2-5, with 7 bases that match TRBD2. From germline, CDR1 is SGHTA and CDR2 FQGNSA. J gave up 5 bases and V 6 bases, and 12 bases lay outside the gene matches. The CDR3 is 15 residues long. The CDR3 nucleotides read TGTGCCAGCAGTCCAGGTTGGCTAGCGGCCGAGACCCAGTACTTC. Encoded protein: CASSPGWLAAETQYF.

This chain uses TRBV2 with TRBJ1-1; 7 bases are a match to TRBD1. Germline CDR1 and CDR2: SNHLY and FYNNEI. This CDR3 is 12 amino acids long. V shed 6 bases and J 6 bases; nucleotides not matched to a gene: 4. The CDR3 nucleotides are TGTGCCAGCAGCCTGACAGGGTCTGAAGCTTTCTTT. Translating it yields CASSLTGSEAFF.